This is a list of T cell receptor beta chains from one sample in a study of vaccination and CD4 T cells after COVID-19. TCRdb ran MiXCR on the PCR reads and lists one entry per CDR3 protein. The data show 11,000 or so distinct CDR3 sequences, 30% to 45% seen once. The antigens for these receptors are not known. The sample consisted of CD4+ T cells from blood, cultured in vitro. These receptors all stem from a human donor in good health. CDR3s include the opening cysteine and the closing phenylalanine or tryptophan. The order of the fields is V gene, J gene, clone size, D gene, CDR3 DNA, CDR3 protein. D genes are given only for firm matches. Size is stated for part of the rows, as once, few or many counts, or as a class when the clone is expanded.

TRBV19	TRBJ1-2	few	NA	TGTGCCAGTAGTATTGGGCAAGTTACTAACTATGGCTACACCTTC	CASSIGQVTNYGYTF
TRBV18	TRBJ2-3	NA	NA	TGTGCCAGCTCACCGCGTTCAACGGCTAGCACAGATACGCAGTATTTT	CASSPRSTASTDTQYF
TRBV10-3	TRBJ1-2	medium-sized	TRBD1	TGTGCCATCAGTGAGCGACAGGGATCCTATGGCTACACCTTC	CAISERQGSYGYTF
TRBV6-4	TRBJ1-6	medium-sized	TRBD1	TGTGCCAGCAGTGACGGGACAGATAATTCACCCCTCCACTTT	CASSDGTDNSPLHF
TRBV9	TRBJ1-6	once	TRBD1	TGTGCCAGCAGCGGGGACGGGACAGGCATCTCACCCCTCCACTTT	CASSGDGTGISPLHF
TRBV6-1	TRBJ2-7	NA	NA	TGTGCCAGCCGAGGCCCGACTAAAGCCATGACCTACGAGCAGTACTTC	CASRGPTKAMTYEQYF
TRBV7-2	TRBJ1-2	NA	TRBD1	TGTGCCAGCAGCCCCCGGACAGGGAGTAATGGCTACACCTTC	CASSPRTGSNGYTF
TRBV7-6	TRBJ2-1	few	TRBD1	TGTGCCAGCAGCTTAGTGTTAGGACAGGGGTCTTTACGTGAGCAGTTCTTC	CASSLVLGQGSLREQFF
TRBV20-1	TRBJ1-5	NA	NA	TGCAGTGCTAGAGATGGAGCGCAGGGTCGATTAGGTCAGCCCCAGCATTTT	CSARDGAQGRLGQPQHF
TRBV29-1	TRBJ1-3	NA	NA	TGCAGCGGCGCCGCCGGGACTGCATCCGCCGGAAACACCATATATTTT	CSGAAGTASAGNTIYF
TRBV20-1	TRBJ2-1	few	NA	TGCAGTGCTCGACCCGATCTGGGCTCCTACAATGAGCAGTTCTTC	CSARPDLGSYNEQFF
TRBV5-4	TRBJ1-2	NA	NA	TGTGCCAGCAGCTTAGTGGGGGGGACTTATGGCTACACCTTC	CASSLVGGTYGYTF
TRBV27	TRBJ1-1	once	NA	TGTGCCAGCAAACCCCAGGGAGTCGCCACTGAAGCTTTCTTT	CASKPQGVATEAFF
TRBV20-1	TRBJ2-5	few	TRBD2	TGCAGTGCTAGACTACGGACTAGCGGGAGCCTAAGCTTGGGGGAGACCCAGTACTTC	CSARLRTSGSLSLGETQYF
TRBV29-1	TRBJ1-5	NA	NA	TGCAGCGCGGGGGACATCAATCAGCCCCAGCATTTT	CSAGDINQPQHF
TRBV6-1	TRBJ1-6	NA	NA	TGTGCCAGCAGTCTGGACCGGTGGGCCCTCCACTTT	CASSLDRWALHF
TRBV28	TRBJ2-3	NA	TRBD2	TGTGCCAGCAGTTTAGTAGCGGGAGCAACAGATACGCAGTATTTT	CASSLVAGATDTQYF
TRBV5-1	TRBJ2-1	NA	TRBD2	TGCGCCAGCAGCCCGGGGGAGGGACGAAGGGAGCAGTTCTTC	CASSPGEGRREQFF
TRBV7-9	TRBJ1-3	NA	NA	TGTGCCAGCAGCTCAAGTTCTGGGGGCTCTGGAAACACCATATATTTT	CASSSSSGGSGNTIYF
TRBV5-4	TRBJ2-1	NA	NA	TGTGCCAGCAGCTCAGCGGGTCTCTACAATGAGCAGTTCTTC	CASSSAGLYNEQFF
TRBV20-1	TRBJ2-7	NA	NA	TGCAGTGCTAGCTCTCCCTCCGGTTACGAGCAGTACTTC	CSASSPSGYEQYF
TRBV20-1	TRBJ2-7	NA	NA	TGCAGTGCTAGGAACCCAACGGAAGGGGCCTTCTACGAGCAGTACTTC	CSARNPTEGAFYEQYF
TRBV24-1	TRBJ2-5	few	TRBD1	TGTGCCACGAGCCGGGACAGTCAAGAGACCCAGTACTTC	CATSRDSQETQYF
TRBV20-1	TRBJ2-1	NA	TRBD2	TGCAGTGCTTTGGTTGGCGGGAGCTCCTACAATGAGCAGTTCTTC	CSALVGGSSYNEQFF
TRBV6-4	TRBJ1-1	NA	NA	TGTGCCAGCACCGACCGGCCGCAGGGCCGGAACACTGAAGCTTTCTTT	CASTDRPQGRNTEAFF
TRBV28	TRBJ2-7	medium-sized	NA	TGTGCCAGCAGTATCTGGACAGCTTCCTACGAGCAGTACTTC	CASSIWTASYEQYF
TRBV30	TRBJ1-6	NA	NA	TGTGCCTGGAGTGAGACCAATTCACCCCTCCACTTT	CAWSETNSPLHF
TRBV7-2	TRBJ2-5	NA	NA	TGTGCCAGCAGCTCAGGGTCAGGAGAGACCCAGTACTTC	CASSSGSGETQYF
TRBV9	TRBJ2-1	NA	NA	TGTGCCAGCAGCGTACGGGGAGTCGATGAGCAGTTCTTC	CASSVRGVDEQFF
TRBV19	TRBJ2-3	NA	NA	TGTGCCAGTAGTAGCCTCGGGGCAGATACGCAGTATTTT	CASSSLGADTQYF
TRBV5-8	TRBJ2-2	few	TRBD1	TGTGCCAGCAGCTTGTACGGACAGGGGGACACCGGGGAGCTGTTTTTT	CASSLYGQGDTGELFF